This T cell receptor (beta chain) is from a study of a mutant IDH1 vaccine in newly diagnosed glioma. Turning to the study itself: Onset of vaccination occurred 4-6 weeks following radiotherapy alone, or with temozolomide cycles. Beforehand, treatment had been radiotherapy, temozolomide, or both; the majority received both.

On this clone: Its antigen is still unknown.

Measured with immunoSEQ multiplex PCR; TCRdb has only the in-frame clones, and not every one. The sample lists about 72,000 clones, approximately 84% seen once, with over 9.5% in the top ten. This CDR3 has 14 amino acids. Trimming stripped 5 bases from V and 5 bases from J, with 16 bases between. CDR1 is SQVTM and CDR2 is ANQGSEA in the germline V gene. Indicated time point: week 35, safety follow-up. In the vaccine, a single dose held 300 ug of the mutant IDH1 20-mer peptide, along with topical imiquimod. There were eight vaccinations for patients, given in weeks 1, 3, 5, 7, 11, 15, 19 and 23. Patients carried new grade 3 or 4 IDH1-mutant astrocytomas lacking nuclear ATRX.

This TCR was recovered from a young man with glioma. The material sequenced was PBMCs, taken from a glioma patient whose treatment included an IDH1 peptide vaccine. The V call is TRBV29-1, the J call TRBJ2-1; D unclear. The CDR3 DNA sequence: TGCAGCGTTCCGGGTCACCCGCGTCACAATGAGCAGTTCTTC. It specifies CSVPGHPRHNEQFF.